This T cell receptor (beta chain) was found in a study of shared clonotypes between healthy human individuals. Overall study context: Every donor yielded three CD4 naive, three CD4 memory, two CD8 naive and one CD8 memory plate.

Every donor, a Caucasian adult, lived in Nashville, Tennessee. General observations from the study: Relative to their counterparts shared across all four donors, non-shared clonotypes exhibited diminished generation probabilities. The represented genetic and exposure-history diversity was limited by the small number of donors.

Produced via immunoSEQ multiplex PCR; TCRdb's table is partial and in-frame only. The sample contains about 2.4 million clones, approximately 90% of which appear only once. This clone came up once. The antigen is undetermined. The CDR3 extends over 16 amino acids. After removal of 5 bases from V and 5 bases from J, the junction contained 9 bases not matched to a gene. The germline CDR1 and CDR2 sequences are SGHRS and YFSETQ. The sequence was collected from a man between 18 and 29 years old in good health. The chain joins TRBV5-1 to TRBJ2-2, with 10 bases identical to TRBD1. The sequenced sample consisted of naive CD4+ T cells sorted from blood. Subset described: CD45RA+ positively selected. Here the CDR3 reads CASSSRDRGLTGELFF. The CDR3 nucleotides read TGCGCCAGCAGTTCCCGGGACAGGGGTTTAACCGGGGAGCTGTTTTTT.